The entry that follows covers one TCR beta chain sequence. Germline V gives CDR1 MNHEY, CDR2 SMNVEV (reference sequence). CDR3 length: 13 residues. V gave up 3 bases and J gave up 2 bases, with 6 bases separating them. These data come from a study of shared clonotypes between healthy human individuals. Sequencing was performed with immunoSEQ multiplex PCR; in TCRdb, only in-frame clones are kept and a portion is missing. The sample contains some 2,100,000 clones, approximately 96% of which appear only once. The sample consisted of naive CD4+ T cells sorted from blood. Subset meaning: CD45RA+ positively selected. The receptor was derived from a man aged 18 to 30 in good health. J is TRBJ2-3 and V is TRBV27; the D is unclear. In nucleotides, the CDR3 is TGTGCCAGCAGTTTGTCTTACACAGATACGCAGTATTTT. Protein: CASSLSYTDTQYF.